A selection of T cell receptor beta chains follows, all from one sample in a study of shared clonotypes between healthy human individuals. Clones were sequenced by immunoSEQ multiplex PCR, and TCRdb holds only the in-frame ones, with some missing. The table includes more than 1 million clones, approximately 78% detected once. Sequenced material: memory CD4+ T cells from PBMCs. Receptor source: a man aged 18 to 35 in good health. Some clones in this sample may be carry-over from other donors' samples. Both conserved end residues are part of each CDR3. A D gene is named only where the DNA matches it firmly. Where a row states a size, it is once, few, many or the class of an expanded clone; other rows omit it.

d_call j_call v_call clone_size cdr3_aa cdr3_nt
NA TRBJ2-1 TRBV7-3 few CASSDDGYNEQFF TGTGCCAGCAGCGACGACGGCTACAATGAGCAGTTCTTC
NA TRBJ2-6 TRBV11-2 NA CASSTRLVPSGANVLTF TGTGCCAGCAGCACCCGACTAGTACCATCTGGGGCCAACGTCCTGACTTTC
TRBD2 TRBJ2-3 TRBV18 many CASSPPGRGGGTTQYF TGTGCCAGCTCCCCACCTGGACGAGGCGGGGGTACTACGCAGTATTTT
TRBD2 TRBJ2-7 TRBV15 NA CATSRGEGEQYF TGTGCCACCAGCAGAGGGGAGGGCGAGCAGTACTTC
TRBD1 TRBJ2-5 TRBV11-2 NA CASSLGTGVGETQYF TGTGCCAGCAGCCTCGGGACAGGGGTTGGAGAGACCCAGTACTTC
NA TRBJ2-1 TRBV5-1 NA CASSGLIGAYNEQFF TGCGCCAGCAGCGGCCTCATCGGCGCCTACAATGAGCAGTTCTTC
TRBD1 TRBJ1-2 TRBV5-1 NA CASSPRTGYVYGYTF TGCGCCAGCAGCCCCCGGACAGGGTATGTCTATGGCTACACCTTC
NA TRBJ1-1 TRBV15 once CATSRGTVSWAFF TGTGCCACCAGCAGGGGTACAGTGTCTTGGGCTTTCTTT
TRBD1 TRBJ2-6 TRBV28 NA CASRGTDSGANVLTF TGTGCCAGCAGGGGGACAGACTCTGGGGCCAACGTCCTGACTTTC
NA TRBJ1-5 TRBV7-2 NA CASSSTGFGQPQHF TGTGCCAGCAGCTCCACAGGGTTCGGTCAGCCCCAGCATTTT
TRBD2 TRBJ2-5 TRBV28 once CASSRAGTSIETQYF TGTGCCAGCAGCAGAGCCGGGACTAGCATAGAGACCCAGTACTTC
NA TRBJ2-7 TRBV10-3 NA CAIGPRGIQYEQYF TGTGCCATCGGTCCTCGCGGGATACAGTACGAGCAGTACTTC
NA TRBJ1-2 TRBV7-9 NA CASSLGVGGYGYTF TGTGCCAGCAGCTTAGGAGTAGGGGGCTATGGCTACACCTTC
NA TRBJ1-3 TRBV6-6 NA CASSFPQGVGNTIYF TGTGCCAGCAGTTTCCCACAGGGTGTTGGAAACACCATATATTTT
NA TRBJ2-5 TRBV20-1 NA CSASREETQYF TGCAGTGCTAGCCGCGAAGAGACCCAGTACTTC
NA TRBJ2-3 TRBV5-1 NA CASSLRPSTDTQYF TGCGCCAGCAGTCTGAGGCCTAGCACAGATACGCAGTATTTT
TRBD1 TRBJ2-7 TRBV5-1 NA CASSLGGQDYEQYF TGCGCCAGCAGCTTGGGTGGACAGGACTACGAGCAGTACTTC
NA TRBJ2-5 TRBV9 NA CASSSRRAGAIQETQYF TGTGCCAGCAGCTCGCGCCGGGCAGGGGCCATCCAAGAGACCCAGTACTTC
TRBD2 TRBJ2-3 TRBV7-6 NA CASSRTSGLTLDTQYF TGTGCCAGCAGCCGGACTAGCGGATTGACATTAGATACGCAGTATTTT
NA TRBJ2-1 TRBV7-9 once CASSARGGSYNEQFF TGTGCCAGCAGCGCGAGGGGGGGCTCCTACAATGAGCAGTTCTTC
NA TRBJ2-5 TRBV21-1 NA CASSNRLAGGGETQYF TGTGCCAGCAGCAACCGACTAGCGGGAGGAGGAGAGACCCAGTACTTC
NA TRBJ2-6 TRBV7-8 NA CASSQRTGANVLTF TGTGCCAGCAGCCAAAGAACTGGGGCCAACGTCCTGACTTTC
TRBD2 TRBJ2-5 TRBV27 NA CASSPSGPWETQYF TGTGCCAGCAGCCCTAGCGGGCCTTGGGAGACCCAGTACTTC
NA TRBJ1-4 TRBV5-4 NA CASSLPTRGRGEKLFF TGTGCCAGCAGCTTGCCAACTAGAGGGAGGGGTGAAAAACTGTTTTTT
NA TRBJ2-6 TRBV14 NA CASSQDGHPSGANVLTF TGTGCCAGCAGCCAAGATGGGCATCCATCTGGGGCCAACGTCCTGACTTTC
TRBD1 TRBJ1-2 TRBV28 NA CASTQGGVSGYTF TGTGCCAGCACTCAAGGGGGCGTAAGTGGCTACACCTTC
NA TRBJ1-2 TRBV19 NA CASGPRDQTLSYTF TGTGCCAGCGGGCCCCGGGACCAAACACTCAGCTACACCTTC
NA TRBJ1-5 TRBV20-1 many CSATLGRAQHF TGCAGTGCTACACTCGGTCGGGCCCAGCATTTT
NA TRBJ1-1 TRBV9 NA CASSVAARNTEAFF TGTGCCAGCAGCGTAGCGGCTAGGAACACTGAAGCTTTCTTT
NA TRBJ1-1 TRBV18 few CASSPGAQNTEAFF TGTGCCAGCTCACCAGGGGCGCAGAACACTGAAGCTTTCTTT
NA TRBJ2-7 TRBV10-3 NA CAIRDFDYEQYF TGTGCCATCAGGGACTTCGACTACGAGCAGTACTTC
NA TRBJ2-7 TRBV28 NA CASSSASESYEQYF TGTGCCAGCTCCTCGGCTAGCGAGTCCTACGAGCAGTACTTC
NA TRBJ1-4 TRBV5-4 few CASSSGREKLFF TGTGCCAGCAGCTCGGGGAGGGAAAAACTGTTTTTT
NA TRBJ2-2 TRBV28 many CASGGTGVGSNTGELFF TGTGCCAGCGGGGGGACCGGAGTCGGTTCGAACACCGGGGAGCTGTTTTTT
TRBD1 TRBJ1-4 TRBV6-6 NA CASRTGGRTNEKLFF TGTGCCAGCAGAACAGGGGGGAGGACTAATGAAAAACTGTTTTTT
TRBD2 TRBJ2-7 TRBV28 NA CASTVLAGGPSRSEQYF TGTGCCAGCACCGTGCTAGCGGGAGGGCCCTCGCGATCCGAGCAGTACTTC
NA TRBJ2-3 TRBV2 NA CASSPYGQNTDTQYF TGTGCCAGCAGCCCCTATGGACAAAACACAGATACGCAGTATTTT
TRBD1 TRBJ1-1 TRBV2 NA CASRTGGGLNTEAFF TGTGCCAGCAGGACAGGGGGCGGATTGAACACTGAAGCTTTCTTT
TRBD1 TRBJ1-5 TRBV4-1 NA CASSRTGENNQPQHF TGCGCCAGCAGCCGAACAGGGGAAAATAATCAGCCCCAGCATTTT
NA TRBJ2-7 TRBV12-1 NA CASSYLGQSYEQYF TGTGCCAGCAGCTACCTCGGACAGTCTTACGAGCAGTACTTC
NA TRBJ2-1 TRBV11-2 few CASADFQGSYNEQFF TGTGCCAGCGCCGATTTCCAGGGCTCCTACAATGAGCAGTTCTTC
NA TRBJ2-1 TRBV11-2 NA CASSSLALPDFRLFF TGTGCCAGCAGCTCATTAGCCCTCCCCGACTTTCGGCTGTTCTTC